In its sample, the clone carrying this TCR beta chain was seen a few times. Germline trimming cut 5 bases from V and 4 bases from J; bases unmatched to any gene: 3. The CDR3 sequence is 14 residues long. The authors prepared the TCRbeta library with unique molecular identifiers. TCRdb re-called the PCR reads with MiXCR, one entry per CDR3 protein. Seen here are hundreds of thousands of distinct CDR3 sequences, 13% observed once, and the top ten hold around 4.5%. The data stem from a study of T-cell reconstitution after alpha-beta-depleted transplantation in children. Material: PBMCs, obtained from the stem cell graft. The sequence was collected from a human donor who donated a stem cell graft to a child with Fanconi anemia. The gene calls are TRBV12-3 or TRBV12-4 and TRBJ1-4, with TRBD1 matching over 8 bases. The CDR3 spells CASSRTGFNEKLFF. The CDR3 nucleotides are TGTGCCAGCAGTCGGACAGGGTTTAATGAAAAACTGTTTTTT.